The 23 T cell receptor beta chains below all came from one sample that was sequenced in a study of blood T cell repertoires in COVID-19. Sequenced by immunoSEQ multiplex PCR; TCRdb stores in-frame clones only, minus some. Of about 240,000 clones listed, around four fifths are singletons. The sample comprised peripheral blood. These TCRs come from a woman in her 70s with acute or convalescent COVID-19.

This rearrangement joins TRBV29-1 to TRBJ2-7; TRBD1 aligns across 7 bases. J was trimmed by 2 bases and V by 5 bases; bases with no gene match: 3. Germline V CDR1 and CDR2: SQVTM, ANQGSEA. This CDR3 has 12 amino acids. CDR3 in amino acids: CSVIRGTYEQYF. DNA for the CDR3: TGCAGCGTTATCAGGGGGACCTACGAGCAGTACTTC.

This chain joins TRBV27 and TRBJ2-3, with 12 bases lining up with TRBD2. J lost 5 bases, V lost 6 bases, and 15 bases had no gene match. Germline CDR1 and CDR2: MNHEY and SMNVEV (reference sequence). The CDR3 runs 18 residues. CDR3 amino acids: CASRRDSASGGAGDTQYF. The CDR3 region has the DNA TGTGCCAGCAGACGGGACTCGGCTAGCGGGGGGGCTGGAGATACGCAGTATTTT.

The V gene is TRBV5-1, the J gene TRBJ1-1; TRBD1 is a possible D gene (6 bases). In germline, CDR1 is SGHRS, CDR2 YFSETQ. The CDR3 has 13 amino acids. CDR3 loop: CTSRNRENTEAFF. Here the CDR3 DNA reads TGCACCTCGAGGAACAGGGAGAACACTGAAGCTTTCTTT.

This clone was seen only a few times. The rearrangement uses TRBV3-1 (or the pseudogene TRBV3-2) and TRBJ1-1; the D gene is possibly TRBD1 (5 bases). Trimming shortened V by 1 base and J by 8 bases, and 5 bases separated the two germline ends. The CDR3 consists of 11 residues. Germline V CDR1 and CDR2: LGHDT, YNNKEL (reference sequence). CDR3 residues: CASSQAGEAFF. The CDR3 bases are TGTGCCAGCAGCCAAGCAGGGGAAGCTTTCTTT.

This clone has only a few counts. The V and J genes are TRBV6-5 and TRBJ1-2; 7 nucleotides align to TRBD1. V lost 1 base to trimming and J lost 4 bases; unmatched junction nucleotides: 3. This CDR3 is 14 amino acids long. Per the germline V gene, CDR1 is MNHEY and CDR2 is SVGAGI. The CDR3 nucleotides are TGTGCCAGCAGTTACTACAGGGGCTCCTATGGCTACACCTTC. Its translation: CASSYYRGSYGYTF.

This clone was recorded once. The gene calls are TRBV3-1 (or the pseudogene TRBV3-2) and TRBJ1-5; 8 nucleotides align to TRBD1. There are 14 residues in the CDR3. CDR1 LGHDT and CDR2 YNNKEL come from the germline V gene (reference sequence). V trimming: 5 bases; J trimming: 5 bases; junction bases outside the gene matches: 5. The CDR3 reads CASSGGQGDQPQHF. CDR3 DNA: TGTGCCAGCAGCGGAGGACAGGGCGATCAGCCCCAGCATTTT.

The chain joins TRBV5-6 to TRBJ2-7, with D possibly being TRBD1 (5 bases). Germline CDR1 is SGHDT and CDR2 is YYEEEE. V was pared by 2 bases and J by 2 bases, with 8 bases between. CDR3 length: 13 residues. CDR3 bases: TGTGCCAGCAGCTTAACCAGGGCCTACGAGCAGTACTTC. As protein: CASSLTRAYEQYF.

V usage is TRBV12-3 or TRBV12-4 and J usage is TRBJ1-5; TRBD1 is a possible D gene (5 bases). V was cut by 5 bases and J by 7 bases, with 12 bases left in between. CDR3 length: 13 residues. The CDR3 DNA follows: TGTGCCAGCAGTCAAGCAGGGCGGCAGCCCCAGCATTTT. Translation: CASSQAGRQPQHF.

The rearrangement uses TRBV10-1 and TRBJ2-1; 9 bases align to TRBD2. J gave up 0 bases and V 2 bases, and 2 bases lay outside the gene matches. The CDR3 runs 16 residues. The V gene's germline CDR1 is WNHNN and CDR2 SYGVQD (reference sequence). CDR3 DNA sequence: TGCGCCAGCAGTGAGGCTAGCGGGGACTCCTACAATGAGCAGTTCTTC. This codes for CASSEASGDSYNEQFF.

This chain connects TRBV28 to TRBJ2-5, with a tentative D call TRBD1 (6 bases). Trimming shortened V by 2 bases and J by 0 bases, and 7 bases separated the two germline ends. The CDR3 extends over 14 amino acids. CDR1 is MDHEN, CDR2 SYDVKM, per germline. The CDR3 region is CASSLGQYQETQYF. The CDR3 region has the DNA TGTGCCAGCAGTTTAGGACAGTACCAAGAGACCCAGTACTTC. The whole variable domain, remainder taken from reference TRBV28 and TRBJ2-5, is DVKVTQSSRYLVKRTGEKVFLECVQDMDHENMFWYRQDPGLGLRLIYFSYDVKMKEKGDIPEGYSVSREKKERFSLILESASTNQTSMYLCASSLGQYQETQYFGPGTRLLVL.

The chain joins TRBV6-2 or TRBV6-3 to TRBJ1-2, with D perhaps TRBD1 (6 bases). Germline CDR1 reads MNHEY; CDR2 reads SVGEGT. The ends were cut back, 5 bases at V and 5 bases at J, with 18 bases in the middle. CDR3 length: 15 amino acids. Here the CDR3 reads CASSDRTATRYGYTF. CDR3 bases: TGTGCCAGCAGTGACAGGACCGCTACCCGTTATGGCTACACCTTC.

The V gene is TRBV10-1, the J gene TRBJ1-1, with 7 bases identical to TRBD1. Germline-derived CDR1 and CDR2 are WNHNN and SYGVQD (reference sequence). With 3 bases clipped from V and 5 bases from J, the junction kept 6 bases outside the gene matches. This CDR3 comprises 14 residues. This chain's CDR3 is CASSDSGQPTEAFF. The CDR3, as DNA: TGCGCCAGCAGTGATTCGGGACAGCCGACTGAAGCTTTCTTT.

The J gene is TRBJ2-5, the V gene TRBV6-1, with D possibly matching TRBD1 (6 bases). CDR1 and CDR2 from the germline V gene are MNHNS and SASEGT. The CDR3 length is 15 residues. Trimming left V 2 bases short and J 2 bases short, with 12 bases between. This chain's CDR3 is CASSESQGRQETQYF. CDR3 DNA sequence: TGTGCCAGCAGTGAATCACAGGGTAGGCAAGAGACCCAGTACTTC.

V usage is TRBV30 and J usage is TRBJ2-1; possibly TRBD2 for D (6 bases). Trimming left V 8 bases short and J 4 bases short, with 15 bases between. Looked up from germline, CDR1 is GTSNPN and CDR2 is SVGIG (reference sequence). The CDR3 runs 13 residues. DNA of the CDR3: TGTGCCGCGGGGAAGGGTAAATACAATGAGCAGTTCTTC. It encodes CAAGKGKYNEQFF. The variable domain in full, completed from reference TRBV30 and TRBJ2-1, reads SQTIHQWPATLVQPVGSPLSLECTVEGTSNPNLYWYRQAAGRGLQLLFYSVGIGQISSEVPQNLSASRPQDRQFILSSKKLLLSDSGFYLCAAGKGKYNEQFFGPGTRLTVL.

V gene TRBV12-3 or TRBV12-4 combines with J gene TRBJ1-5; the D is unclear. V lost 5 bases and J 9 bases, leaving 11 bases between the germline ends. CDR3 length equals 12 residues. CDR3 DNA sequence: TGTGCCAGCAGTAAAGAGGGTTGGCCCCAGCATTTT. It specifies CASSKEGWPQHF.

This chain connects TRBV4-3 to TRBJ1-4; TRBD1 might be the D (5 bases). CDR3 length: 16 amino acids. Germline CDR1 is LGHNA and CDR2 is YSLEER. The V gene lost 2 bases and the J gene lost 3 bases, with 13 bases spanning the gap. DNA of the CDR3: TGCGCCAGCAGCCAACCTGATGACAGACCTAATGAAAAACTGTTTTTT. Protein product: CASSQPDDRPNEKLFF.

The rearrangement joins TRBV7-8 to TRBJ1-3; D call uncertain. With 1 base removed from V and 0 bases from J, the gap between germline ends came to 13 bases. Germline CDR1 is SGHVS and CDR2 is FQNEAQ. This CDR3 is built from 17 residues. CDR3 amino acids: CASSLGLRLTSGNTIYF. CDR3 DNA sequence: TGTGCCAGCAGCTTAGGACTGCGCTTGACCTCTGGAAACACCATATATTTT.

This chain links TRBV6-2 or TRBV6-3 with TRBJ1-4, with unresolved D. With 2 bases removed from V and 0 bases from J, the gap between germline ends came to 10 bases. Germline loops: CDR1 MNHEY, CDR2 SVGEGT. The CDR3 is 16 amino acids. CDR3 loop: CASSYLQSATNEKLFF. For the CDR3, the DNA is TGTGCCAGCAGTTACCTACAGTCTGCAACTAATGAAAAACTGTTTTTT.

The chain combines TRBV5-4 with TRBJ1-2; 7 bases are a match to TRBD1. V shed 4 bases, J shed 1 base, and the junction held 13 bases outside the gene matches. The CDR3 consists of 17 residues. Germline V gene data show CDR1 as SGHNT and CDR2 as YYREEE (reference sequence). The DNA of the CDR3 is TGTGCCAGCAGCCGGGACAGTCTAAGGATGGTTAACTATGGCTACACCTTC. This codes for CASSRDSLRMVNYGYTF.

This chain connects TRBV5-1 to TRBJ1-3; possibly TRBD1 for D (5 bases). The CDR3 totals 16 residues. Germline lookup yields CDR1 SGHRS and CDR2 YFSETQ. Trimming took off 1 base at V and 0 bases at J, with 11 bases between the two ends. This chain's CDR3 is CASSLLGLNSGNTIYF. CDR3 DNA sequence: TGCGCCAGCAGCTTGTTGGGACTGAACTCTGGAAACACCATATATTTT.

The V and J genes are TRBV25-1 and TRBJ1-5; the D is unclear. The CDR3 extends over 13 amino acids. Germline CDR1 is MGHDK and CDR2 is SYGVNS. Between the trimmed V and J ends, which lost 1 base and 2 bases, there was a span of 3 bases. The CDR3 here is CASSEFGNQPQHF. CDR3 bases: TGTGCCAGCAGTGAATTCGGCAATCAGCCCCAGCATTTT. The full variable domain, its missing parts supplied by reference TRBV25-1 and TRBJ1-5, is EADIYQTPRYLVIGTGKKITLECSQTMGHDKMYWYQQDPGMELHLIHYSYGVNSTEKGDLSSESTVSRIRTEHFPLTLESARPSHTSQYLCASSEFGNQPQHFGDGTRLSIL.

The chain couples TRBV3-1 (or the pseudogene TRBV3-2) to TRBJ2-5, with D possibly matching TRBD2 (7 bases). This CDR3 region has 15 residues. The ends were cut back, 5 bases at V and 7 bases at J, with 20 bases in the middle. Germline-derived CDR1 and CDR2 are LGHDT and YNNKEL (reference sequence). The CDR3 bases are TGTGCCAGCAGCAATGAGGCCGGGGGGCTGGGGACCCAGTACTTC. Translating gives CASSNEAGGLGTQYF.

The chain has TRBV9 and TRBJ1-5; possibly TRBD1 for D (6 bases). Trimming pared 6 bases from V and 6 bases from J, leaving 16 bases between. CDR1 SGDLS and CDR2 YYNGEE come from the germline V gene. The CDR3 runs to 14 residues. In DNA, the CDR3 is TGTGCCAGCAACAGAGGGGGTCTTAGTCAGCCCCAGCATTTT. Translation: CASNRGGLSQPQHF.